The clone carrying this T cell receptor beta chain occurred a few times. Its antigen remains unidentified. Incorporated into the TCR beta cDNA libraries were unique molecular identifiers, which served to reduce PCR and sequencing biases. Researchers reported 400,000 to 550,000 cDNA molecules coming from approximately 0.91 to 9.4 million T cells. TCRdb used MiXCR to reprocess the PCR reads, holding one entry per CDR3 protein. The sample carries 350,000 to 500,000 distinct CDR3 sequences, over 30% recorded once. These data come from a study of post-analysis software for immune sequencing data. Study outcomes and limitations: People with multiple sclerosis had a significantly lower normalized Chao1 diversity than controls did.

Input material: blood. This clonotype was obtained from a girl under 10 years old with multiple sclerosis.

The CDR3 coding sequence is TGCGCCAGCAGCCCCAAGAGGGGGGCCCTCCACTTT. Translating it yields CASSPKRGALHF. The rearrangement links TRBV5-1 to TRBJ1-6; D possibly corresponds to TRBD1 (6 bases). The germline CDR1 and CDR2 sequences are SGHRS and YFSETQ. The ends were cut back, 4 bases at V and 14 bases at J, with 13 bases in the middle. CDR3 length equals 12 residues.